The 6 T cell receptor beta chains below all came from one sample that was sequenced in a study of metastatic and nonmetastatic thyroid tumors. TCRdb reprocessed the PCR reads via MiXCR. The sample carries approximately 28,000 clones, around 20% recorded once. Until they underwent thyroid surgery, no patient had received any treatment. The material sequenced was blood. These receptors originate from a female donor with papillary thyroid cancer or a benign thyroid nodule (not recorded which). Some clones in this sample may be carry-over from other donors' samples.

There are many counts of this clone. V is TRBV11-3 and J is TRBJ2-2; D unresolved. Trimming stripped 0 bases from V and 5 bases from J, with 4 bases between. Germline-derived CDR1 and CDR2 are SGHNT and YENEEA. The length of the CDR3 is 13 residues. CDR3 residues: CASSLEYTGELFF. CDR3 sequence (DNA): TGTGCCAGCAGCTTAGAATATACCGGGGAGCTGTTTTTT.

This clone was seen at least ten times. In DNA form, the CDR3 reads TGTGCCAGTAGTATGATGTCAGACTATCCCTACAATGAGCAGTTCTTC. Its protein is CASSMMSDYPYNEQFF. The rearrangement uses TRBV19 and TRBJ2-1, with D perhaps TRBD2 (5 bases). Germline CDR1 is LNHDA and CDR2 is SQIVND (reference sequence). The V end was cut by 3 bases, the J end by 2 bases, with 14 bases between. This CDR3 spans 16 amino acids.

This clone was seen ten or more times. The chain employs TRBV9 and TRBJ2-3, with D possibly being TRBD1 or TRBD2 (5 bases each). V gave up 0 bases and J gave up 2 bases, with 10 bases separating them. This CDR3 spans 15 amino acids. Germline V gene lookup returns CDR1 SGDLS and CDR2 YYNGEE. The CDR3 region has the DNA TGTGCCAGCAGCGTAGGGGGACCGTACACAGATACGCAGTATTTT. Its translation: CASSVGGPYTDTQYF.

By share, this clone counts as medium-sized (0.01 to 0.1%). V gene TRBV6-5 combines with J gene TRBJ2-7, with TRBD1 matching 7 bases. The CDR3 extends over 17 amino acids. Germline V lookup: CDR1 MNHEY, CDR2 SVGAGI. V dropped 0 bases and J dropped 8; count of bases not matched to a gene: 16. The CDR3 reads CASSYSGRGLGQAKQYF. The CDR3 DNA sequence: TGTGCCAGCAGTTACTCTGGTAGGGGATTAGGACAGGCCAAGCAGTACTTC.

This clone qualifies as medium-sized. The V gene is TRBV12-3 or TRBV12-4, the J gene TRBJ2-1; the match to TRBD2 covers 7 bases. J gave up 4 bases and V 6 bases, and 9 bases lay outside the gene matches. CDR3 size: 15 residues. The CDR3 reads CASRLSGANYNEQFF. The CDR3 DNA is TGTGCCAGCAGACTGAGCGGGGCCAATTACAATGAGCAGTTCTTC.

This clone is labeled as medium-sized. The CDR3 nucleotides read TGTGCCAGTAGTAAGACAGGGGACTTGCACTATGGCTACACCTTC. Translation: CASSKTGDLHYGYTF. V usage is TRBV19 and J usage is TRBJ1-2, with 8 bases matching TRBD1. The V segment lost 4 bases and the J segment 3 bases; nucleotides outside the gene matches: 7. Germline V CDR1 and CDR2: LNHDA, SQIVND (reference sequence). CDR3 length: 15 amino acids.